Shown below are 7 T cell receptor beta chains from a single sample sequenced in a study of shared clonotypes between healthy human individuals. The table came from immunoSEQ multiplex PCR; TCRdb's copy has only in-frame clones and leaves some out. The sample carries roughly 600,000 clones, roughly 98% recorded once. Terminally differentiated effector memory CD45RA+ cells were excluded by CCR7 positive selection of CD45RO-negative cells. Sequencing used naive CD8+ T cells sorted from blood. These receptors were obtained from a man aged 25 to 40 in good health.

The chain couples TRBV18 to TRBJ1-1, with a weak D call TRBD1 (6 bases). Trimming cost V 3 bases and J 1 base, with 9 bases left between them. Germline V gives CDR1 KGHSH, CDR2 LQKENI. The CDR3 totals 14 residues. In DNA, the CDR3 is TGTGCCAGCTCACCTAAGGGGGAGAACACTGAAGCTTTCTTT. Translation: CASSPKGENTEAFF.

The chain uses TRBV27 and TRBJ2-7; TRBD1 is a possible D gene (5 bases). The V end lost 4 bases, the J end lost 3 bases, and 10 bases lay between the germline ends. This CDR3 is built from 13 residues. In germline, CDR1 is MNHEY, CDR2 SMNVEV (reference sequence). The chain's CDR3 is CASSYLGHYEQYF. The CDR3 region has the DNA TGTGCCAGCAGTTATCTCGGACACTACGAGCAGTACTTC.

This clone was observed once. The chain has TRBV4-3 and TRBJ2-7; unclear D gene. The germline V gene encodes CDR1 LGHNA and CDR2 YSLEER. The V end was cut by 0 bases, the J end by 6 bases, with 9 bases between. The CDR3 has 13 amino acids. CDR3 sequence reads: CASSQDIQLEQYF. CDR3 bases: TGCGCCAGCAGCCAAGATATTCAGCTCGAGCAGTACTTC.

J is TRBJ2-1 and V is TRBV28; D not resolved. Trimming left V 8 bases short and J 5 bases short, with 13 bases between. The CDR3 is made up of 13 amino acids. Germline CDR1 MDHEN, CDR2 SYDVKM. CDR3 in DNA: TGTGCCAGCGCCAATGGCCCGCACAATGAGCAGTTCTTC. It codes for CASANGPHNEQFF.

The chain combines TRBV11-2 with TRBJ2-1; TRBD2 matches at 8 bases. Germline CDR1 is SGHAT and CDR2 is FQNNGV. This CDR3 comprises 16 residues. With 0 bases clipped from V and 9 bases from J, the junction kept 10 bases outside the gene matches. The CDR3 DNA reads TGTGCCAGCAGCTTAGATCCAGCGGGAGAGAACAGTGAGCAGTTCTTC. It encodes CASSLDPAGENSEQFF.

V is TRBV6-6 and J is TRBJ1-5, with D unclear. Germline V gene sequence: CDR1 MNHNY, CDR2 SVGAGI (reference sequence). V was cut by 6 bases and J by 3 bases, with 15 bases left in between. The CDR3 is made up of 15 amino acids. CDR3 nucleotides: TGTGCCAGCAGCGACCCCACAGCACTCAATCAGCCCCAGCATTTT. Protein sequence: CASSDPTALNQPQHF.

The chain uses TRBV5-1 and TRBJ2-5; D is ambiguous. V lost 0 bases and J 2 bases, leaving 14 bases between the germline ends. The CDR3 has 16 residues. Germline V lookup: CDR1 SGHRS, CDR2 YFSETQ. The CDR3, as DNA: TGCGCCAGCAGCTTGGGCCAGGTTATTATACAAGAGACCCAGTACTTC. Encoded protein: CASSLGQVIIQETQYF.